These 27 T cell receptor beta chains came from one sample sequenced in a study of blood T cell repertoires in COVID-19. Libraries were prepared by immunoSEQ multiplex PCR; TCRdb keeps only in-frame clonotypes and omits some of them. The table shows roughly 170,000 clones, with just under 85% occurring only once. Specimen: peripheral blood. The receptor set was obtained from a man aged 35-49 years who had recovered from COVID-19.

This clone occurred a few times. The gene calls are TRBV7-2 and TRBJ2-3; the D is unclear. The V gene's germline CDR1 is SGHTA and CDR2 FQGNSA. The CDR3 loop spans 14 amino acids. V was cut by 4 bases and J by 0 bases, with 8 bases left in between. The CDR3 nucleotides read TGTGCCAGCAGCTCTGAACGGAGCACAGATACGCAGTATTTT. This encodes CASSSERSTDTQYF.

The chain uses TRBV5-1 and TRBJ1-4; D not resolved. Germline V gene data show CDR1 as SGHRS and CDR2 as YFSETQ. V dropped 3 bases and J dropped 2 bases, with 17 bases sitting between them. CDR3 length: 17 amino acids. CDR3 loop: CASSSPEGPVTNEKLFF. CDR3 nucleotide sequence: TGCGCCAGCAGCTCCCCAGAGGGCCCAGTGACTAATGAAAAACTGTTTTTT.

The genes are TRBV7-3 and TRBJ2-2, with D perhaps TRBD2 (5 bases). CDR3 length: 16 residues. Germline lookup yields CDR1 SGHTA and CDR2 FQGTGA. Trimming shortened V by 2 bases and J by 0 bases, and 10 bases separated the two germline ends. CDR3: CASSLEGPANTGELFF. Written as DNA, the CDR3 is TGTGCCAGCAGCTTAGAGGGTCCAGCGAACACCGGGGAGCTGTTTTTT.

This chain links TRBV24-1 with TRBJ2-3; the match to TRBD2 covers 9 bases. The CDR3 length is 16 residues. Germline lookup yields CDR1 KGHDR and CDR2 SFDVKD. Trimming cost V 3 bases and J 4 bases; bases outside gene matches: 7. The CDR3: CATSDPKAGGPDTQYF. The CDR3 DNA reads as TGTGCCACCAGTGATCCCAAGGCGGGGGGGCCAGATACGCAGTATTTT.

This clone was seen a single time. CDR3 DNA sequence: TGTGCCAGTAGTATAGGGCTTGGCTACACCTTC. Residues: CASSIGLGYTF. V usage is TRBV19 and J usage is TRBJ1-2, with no clear D. Trimming removed 1 base from V and 7 bases from J, with 4 bases in between. The CDR3 is 11 amino acids. Germline V gene lookup returns CDR1 LNHDA and CDR2 SQIVND (reference sequence).

The chain uses TRBV4-1 and TRBJ1-4, with D perhaps matching TRBD1 (6 bases). Between the trimmed V and J ends, which lost 4 bases and 3 bases, there was a span of 21 bases. The CDR3 has 18 residues. The V gene's germline CDR1 is MGHRA and CDR2 YSYEKL. CDR3 residues: CASSLGGAAPTPNEKLFF. As DNA, the CDR3 is TGCGCCAGCAGCCTAGGGGGGGCAGCACCGACCCCTAATGAAAAACTGTTTTTT.

Here the CDR3 DNA reads TGTGCCATCGGGAAAGGGGAGGAAGGCTACACCTTC. It encodes CAIGKGEEGYTF. This chain links TRBV10-3 with TRBJ1-2; D perhaps matches TRBD1 (5 bases). This CDR3 is built from 12 residues. CDR1 and CDR2 (germline): ENHRY, SYGVKD. Trimming removed 8 bases at V and 8 bases at J, with 15 bases between.

The V and J genes are TRBV6-2 or TRBV6-3 and TRBJ2-5; 9 nucleotides match TRBD2. This CDR3 has 14 residues. The J segment lost 4 bases and the V segment lost 4 bases, leaving 4 bases of the junction unmatched. Per the germline V gene, CDR1 is MNHEY and CDR2 is SVGEGT. CDR3 bases: TGTGCCAGCAGTTCGTTAGCGGGGGTAGAGACCCAGTACTTC. Protein product: CASSSLAGVETQYF.

The chain has TRBV3-1 (or the pseudogene TRBV3-2) and TRBJ2-5, with TRBD1 matching 7 bases. The CDR3 is 14 amino acids. The germline CDR1 and CDR2 sequences are LGHDT and YNNKEL (reference sequence). V trimming: 4 bases; J trimming: 4 bases; junction bases outside the gene matches: 6. In DNA, the CDR3 is TGTGCCAGCAGCCCTTGGGACAGTGGAGAGACCCAGTACTTC. Translated: CASSPWDSGETQYF.

This clone was counted a few times. The rearrangement uses TRBV4-3 and TRBJ2-3, with D maybe TRBD1 (6 bases). V was cut by 0 bases and J by 1 base, with 8 bases left in between. The CDR3 totals 15 residues. Germline V lookup: CDR1 LGHNA, CDR2 YSLEER. The CDR3 spells CASSQDHRGTDTQYF. DNA for the CDR3: TGCGCCAGCAGCCAAGATCACAGGGGCACAGATACGCAGTATTTT.

This clone occurred once. This chain links TRBV7-9 with TRBJ2-1; maybe TRBD2 (6 bases). Trimming took 5 bases from V and 6 from J, leaving 17 bases between them. CDR1 is SEHNR and CDR2 is FQNEAQ in the germline V gene (reference sequence). The CDR3 has 15 residues. CDR3 coding DNA: TGTGCCAGCAGCCCAGTTGGAGGAGGGTTCAATGAGCAGTTCTTC. Encoded protein: CASSPVGGGFNEQFF.

V and J are TRBV21-1 and TRBJ1-2; the table's D call, TRBD1, has no DNA check behind it. TRBV21-1 constitutes a pseudogene. This CDR3 contains 15 residues. For the CDR3, the DNA is TGTGCCAGCAGCACCCCCAGGGCCCCGAACTATGGCTACACCTTC. Its protein product is CASSTPRAPNYGYTF.

The rearrangement uses TRBV3-1 (or the pseudogene TRBV3-2) and TRBJ1-2; 7 bases match TRBD1. With V trimmed by 0 bases and J by 7 bases, 5 bases remained unmatched. Germline V lookup: CDR1 LGHDT, CDR2 YNNKEL (reference sequence). The CDR3 runs to 14 residues. DNA for the CDR3: TGTGCCAGCAGCCAAGACGGAACAGGGGTTGGCTACACCTTC. Protein: CASSQDGTGVGYTF.

This clone was found once. The chain carries TRBV5-8 and TRBJ1-3; TRBD1 might be the D (6 bases). The CDR3 consists of 15 residues. Germline V gives CDR1 SGHTS, CDR2 YDEGEE. The V end was cut by 4 bases, the J end by 0 bases, with 11 bases between. The CDR3 reads CASSPWTVSGNTIYF. The CDR3 DNA sequence: TGTGCCAGCAGCCCTTGGACAGTCTCTGGAAACACCATATATTTT.

This chain uses TRBV23-1 with TRBJ1-1; D is undetermined. TRBV23-1 is labeled an ORF, and its function is uncertain. Trimming took off 6 bases at V and 0 bases at J, with 14 bases between the two ends. CDR3 length equals 15 residues. The CDR3 DNA reads TGCGCCAGCAGCCCCGCACAGTTCATGAACACTGAAGCTTTCTTT. It yields the protein CASSPAQFMNTEAFF.

This sequence joins TRBV11-2 and TRBJ1-2, with 9 bases matching TRBD1. CDR3 length: 14 amino acids. V trimming: 5 bases; J trimming: 2 bases; junction bases outside the gene matches: 3. Germline V CDR1 and CDR2: SGHAT, FQNNGV. CDR3 in amino acids: CASSLGQGNYGYTF. As DNA, the CDR3 is TGTGCCAGCAGCCTTGGACAGGGGAACTATGGCTACACCTTC. The variable domain in full, completed from reference TRBV11-2 and TRBJ1-2, reads EAGVAQSPRYKIIEKRQSVAFWCNPISGHATLYWYQQILGQGPKLLIQFQNNGVVDDSQLPKDRFSAERLKGVDSTLKIQPAKLEDSAVYLCASSLGQGNYGYTFGSGTRLTVV.

This chain connects TRBV6-1 to TRBJ2-7; TRBD1 aligns across 9 bases. The CDR3 is made up of 15 amino acids. V lost 3 bases, J lost 6 bases, and 9 bases stayed unmatched. The germline V gene encodes CDR1 MNHNS and CDR2 SASEGT. The CDR3 here is CASSEFWDRVAEQYF. The DNA for the CDR3 is TGTGCCAGCAGTGAGTTCTGGGACAGGGTGGCCGAGCAGTACTTC.

V gene TRBV11-2 combines with J gene TRBJ2-2; 10 positions match TRBD1. Trimming cost V 1 base and J 6 bases; bases outside gene matches: 11. Germline loops: CDR1 SGHAT, CDR2 FQNNGV. The CDR3 consists of 18 residues. The CDR3 nucleotides are TGTGCCAGCAGCTTAGGAGGAAAAGGACAGGGGGTGGCCGGGGAGCTGTTTTTT. Its protein is CASSLGGKGQGVAGELFF. Drawing the rest from reference TRBV11-2 and TRBJ2-2, the complete variable domain is EAGVAQSPRYKIIEKRQSVAFWCNPISGHATLYWYQQILGQGPKLLIQFQNNGVVDDSQLPKDRFSAERLKGVDSTLKIQPAKLEDSAVYLCASSLGGKGQGVAGELFFGEGSRLTVL.

The rearrangement links TRBV7-2 to TRBJ2-7, with D possibly matching TRBD2 (5 bases). V was pared by 0 bases and J by 2 bases, with 11 bases between. Germline V gene lookup returns CDR1 SGHTA and CDR2 FQGNSA. CDR3 length: 15 amino acids. The CDR3, as DNA: TGTGCCAGCAGCTTAGCTGGGAGTACCGCCTACGAGCAGTACTTC. Translation gives CASSLAGSTAYEQYF.

The V call is TRBV27, the J call TRBJ1-1; 7 bases line up with TRBD1. The ends lost 5 bases at V and 3 bases at J; junction bases unmatched: 9. The CDR3 consists of 15 residues. Germline V CDR1 and CDR2: MNHEY, SMNVEV (reference sequence). CDR3: CASSPGTARDTEAFF. The CDR3 coding sequence is TGTGCCAGCAGTCCCGGGACAGCCAGGGACACTGAAGCTTTCTTT.

The chain couples TRBV4-3 to TRBJ2-5; 7 bases agree with TRBD2. CDR1 is LGHNA, CDR2 YSLEER, per germline. The CDR3 has 16 amino acids. J gave up 4 bases and V 1 base, and 9 bases lay outside the gene matches. The CDR3 loop is CASSQGRDYRGETQYF. CDR3 in DNA: TGCGCCAGCAGCCAAGGCCGGGACTACCGTGGAGAGACCCAGTACTTC.

In this sample, this clone turned up a few times. V gene TRBV5-4 combines with J gene TRBJ1-2; D is ambiguous. The CDR3 has 14 amino acids. Germline V lookup: CDR1 SGHNT, CDR2 YYREEE (reference sequence). Trimming shortened V by 2 bases and J by 0 bases, and 8 bases separated the two germline ends. CDR3 protein: CASSLTVSNYGYTF. The CDR3 DNA follows: TGTGCCAGCAGCTTAACAGTCTCTAACTATGGCTACACCTTC.

A note on this clone: Other DNA sequences in this sample translate to the same CDR3. The chain uses TRBV6-2 or TRBV6-3 and TRBJ2-2; no reliable D call. V was clipped by 1 base and J by 5 bases, with 5 bases between them. This CDR3 is built from 13 residues. Germline CDR1 reads MNHEY; CDR2 reads SVGEGT. The CDR3 region has the DNA TGTGCCAGCAGTTACTTGAGAACCGGGGAGCTGTTTTTT. Protein: CASSYLRTGELFF.

This sequence joins TRBV6-6 and TRBJ2-3, with 12 bases that match TRBD2. The CDR3 has 15 residues. V shed 5 bases, J shed 7 bases, and the junction held 7 bases outside the gene matches. Germline assignment: CDR1 MNHNY and CDR2 SVGAGI (reference sequence). CDR3 coding DNA: TGTGCCAGCAGTGAGACTAGCGGGAGCGCGAATACGCAGTATTTT. Encoded protein: CASSETSGSANTQYF.

The gene calls are TRBV9 and TRBJ1-2, with D tentatively TRBD1 (6 bases). This CDR3 is built from 13 residues. From germline, CDR1 is SGDLS and CDR2 YYNGEE. V was trimmed by 2 bases and J by 4 bases, leaving 9 bases between them. Written as DNA, the CDR3 is TGTGCCAGCAGCGTCGGGGACACCTATGGCTACACCTTC. Amino acid sequence: CASSVGDTYGYTF.

The V call is TRBV30, the J call TRBJ2-5; TRBD2 agrees at 13 bases. Germline V gene lookup returns CDR1 GTSNPN and CDR2 SVGIG (reference sequence). The CDR3 length is 16 residues. V lost 2 bases to trimming and J lost 4 bases; unmatched junction nucleotides: 7. CDR3 DNA: TGTGCCTGGAGTTCCGGGACTAGCGGGAAAGGAGAGACCCAGTACTTC. Translation gives CAWSSGTSGKGETQYF.

V usage is TRBV12-3 or TRBV12-4 and J usage is TRBJ1-2; TRBD1 agrees at 9 bases. The CDR3 is made up of 13 amino acids. V was pared by 6 bases and J by 6 bases, with 5 bases of the junction left unmatched. In DNA, the CDR3 is TGTGCCAGCAGAAACAGGGGGCTCGATGGCTACACCTTC. It is translated as CASRNRGLDGYTF.